The rows below give T cell receptor beta chains drawn from one sample of a study of control samples from healthy donors and cancer patients. The table came from immunoSEQ multiplex PCR; TCRdb's copy has only in-frame clones and leaves some out. The sample contains roughly 60,000 clones, around 94% of which appear only once. Material for sequencing was blood. The receptors here all came from a man aged 25-40 years in good health. CDR3s include the opening cysteine and the closing phenylalanine or tryptophan. The D gene is left open where the match is weak. Clone size is not always given. Where it is, it says once, few, many or a class for expanded clones.

D,size,V,CDR3
-,-,TRBV11-2,CASSLVGSSYNEQFF
-,-,TRBV21-1,CASSQDRGYNSPLHF
TRBD1,-,TRBV25-1,CASSEGRQGDSNQPQHF
TRBD1,-,TRBV6-5,CASIRDRLDGELFF
-,-,TRBV5-1,CASSLVGYNSPLHF
-,-,TRBV4-1,CASSQEGARGEAFF
TRBD2,-,TRBV7-9,CASSPPSGGSYNEQFF
-,-,TRBV9,CASSVASAYGGYTF
-,-,TRBV9,CASSVVAREGEKLFF
TRBD1,-,TRBV5-1,CASSRSGQGAYEQYF
TRBD1,few,TRBV30,CAWRDGQGGETQYF
-,-,TRBV7-9,CASSSHGDGGYTF
-,once,TRBV5-6,CASSLGQRSSYEQYF
-,-,TRBV13,CASSTRRRLGELFF
TRBD2,-,TRBV6-6,CASSQGLAIDEQFF
-,-,TRBV18,CASSPSPRDNQPQHF